This T cell receptor (beta chain) is drawn from a study of cytomegalovirus exposure and HLA in healthy donors. The PCR employed 60 Vbeta primers together with 13 Jbeta primers. Sequencing was performed with immunoSEQ multiplex PCR; in TCRdb, only in-frame clones are kept and a portion is missing. The profile shows 150,000 to 160,000 clones, approximately 86% of them singletons. V lost 0 bases, J lost 7 bases, and 10 bases lay in between. CDR3 length: 15 residues. Germline loops: CDR1 SGHAT, CDR2 FQNNGV. This clone was seen a handful of times. This receptor was taken from a woman aged 50 to 60 in good health and CMV-seropositive. The sequencing input was PBMCs. The chain couples TRBV11-2 to TRBJ1-6; D is possibly TRBD1 (6 bases). CDR3 sequence reads: CASSLDTGRNSPLHF. Here the CDR3 DNA reads TGTGCCAGCAGCTTAGACACAGGGCGCAATTCACCCCTCCACTTT. Complete variable domain (other parts from reference TRBV11-2 and TRBJ1-6): EAGVAQSPRYKIIEKRQSVAFWCNPISGHATLYWYQQILGQGPKLLIQFQNNGVVDDSQLPKDRFSAERLKGVDSTLKIQPAKLEDSAVYLCASSLDTGRNSPLHFGNGTRLTVT.